Listed below are T cell receptor beta chains from one sample, sequenced in a study of tumor-infiltrating lymphocytes in primary liver carcinoma. TCRdb passed the multiplex PCR reads through MiXCR, listing each CDR3 protein once. This sample has 90,000 to 140,000 distinct CDR3 sequences, with roughly 80% found just once. The sample taken for sequencing was liver tumor tissue from sampling region 3. The receptors stem from a middle-aged man with primary liver carcinoma and hepatitis B virus infection. CDR3s include the opening cysteine and the closing phenylalanine or tryptophan. D genes are given only for firm matches. The size of a clone is reported for some rows only, either as once, few or many, or as a class for expanded clones.

d_gene: TRBD2
v_gene: TRBV6-6
j_gene: TRBJ2-7
abundance: few
CDR3nt: TGTGCCAGTAGCCCCAGACTAGCGGGAGTCGGATTTCGCTCATCGTACAAGCAGTACTTC
CDR3aa: CASSPRLAGVGFRSSYKQYF

d_gene: TRBD1
v_gene: TRBV29-1
j_gene: TRBJ1-1
abundance: NA
CDR3nt: TGCATTGTAGAGGGACAGGGGAAAACTGAAGCTTTCTTT
CDR3aa: CIVEGQGKTEAFF

d_gene: NA
v_gene: TRBV18
j_gene: TRBJ2-3
abundance: many
CDR3nt: TGTGCCAGCTCACAGCTACAAGGCACAGATACGCAGTATTTT
CDR3aa: CASSQLQGTDTQYF

d_gene: TRBD2
v_gene: TRBV7-3
j_gene: TRBJ2-2
abundance: NA
CDR3nt: TGTACCAGCCAGCGGGACCGGGACGGGGAGCTGTTTTTT
CDR3aa: CTSQRDRDGELFF

d_gene: TRBD1
v_gene: TRBV6-6
j_gene: TRBJ1-2
abundance: NA
CDR3nt: TGTGCCAGCAGTTCACAGGGGGTTGGCTATGGCTACACCTTC
CDR3aa: CASSSQGVGYGYTF

d_gene: NA
v_gene: TRBV30
j_gene: TRBJ2-7
abundance: NA
CDR3nt: TGTCTCTGGAGCCCAGGGGCCTACGAGCAGTACTTC
CDR3aa: CLWSPGAYEQYF

d_gene: NA
v_gene: TRBV11-2
j_gene: TRBJ2-5
abundance: NA
CDR3nt: TGTGCCAACAGCCATAACTCAATCCAGAGTACTGGGCGGGAGACCCAGTACTTC
CDR3aa: CANSHNSIQSTGRETQYF

d_gene: NA
v_gene: TRBV14
j_gene: TRBJ2-7
abundance: NA
CDR3nt: TGTGTTAGCAGCCCCTCGGGACGGAAACTATACGAGCAGTACTTC
CDR3aa: CVSSPSGRKLYEQYF

d_gene: NA
v_gene: TRBV29-1
j_gene: TRBJ1-1
abundance: NA
CDR3nt: TGCATCGGTGGGCATAACACTGAAGCTTTCTTT
CDR3aa: CIGGHNTEAFF

d_gene: NA
v_gene: TRBV2
j_gene: TRBJ2-7
abundance: NA
CDR3nt: TGTGTCACCAGTGAAACTGTAAAGGTGGGCGAGCAGTACTTC
CDR3aa: CVTSETVKVGEQYF

d_gene: TRBD1
v_gene: TRBV7-9
j_gene: TRBJ1-1
abundance: many
CDR3nt: TGTGCCAGCAGCGCCCGGACAGGGGGGGGTGGCACTGAAGCTTTCTTT
CDR3aa: CASSARTGGGGTEAFF

d_gene: TRBD2
v_gene: TRBV4-2
j_gene: TRBJ2-5
abundance: NA
CDR3nt: TGTGCCAGCAGCCAAGTAGGTCTGGAACTAGCGGGACAAGAGAGACAGTACTTC
CDR3aa: CASSQVGLELAGQERQYF

d_gene: NA
v_gene: TRBV7-9
j_gene: TRBJ2-2
abundance: NA
CDR3nt: TGTGCCAGTAGCTTAGTTCTTCAGGGTTGGACCTGGGAGCTGTTTTTT
CDR3aa: CASSLVLQGWTWELFF

d_gene: NA
v_gene: TRBV11-2
j_gene: TRBJ2-6
abundance: NA
CDR3nt: TGCGCCACCCAGCGGCCGCGCTCTGTGGCCAGCGTCCTGACTTTC
CDR3aa: CATQRPRSVASVLTF

d_gene: NA
v_gene: TRBV11-1
j_gene: TRBJ2-3
abundance: NA
CDR3nt: TGTGGCAGCAGCCCATCCCCTGAAGTAGATACGCAGTATTTT
CDR3aa: CGSSPSPEVDTQYF

d_gene: NA
v_gene: TRBV27
j_gene: TRBJ2-2
abundance: few
CDR3nt: TGTGCCAGCAGTTTATCGATAACGAAACCGTGGGGGGAGCTGTTTTTT
CDR3aa: CASSLSITKPWGELFF

d_gene: NA
v_gene: TRBV12-3/TRBV12-4
j_gene: TRBJ1-1
abundance: NA
CDR3nt: TGTGCCAGCGGTTTGGGGTCTGAAGCTTTCTTT
CDR3aa: CASGLGSEAFF

d_gene: TRBD1
v_gene: TRBV11-3
j_gene: TRBJ2-7
abundance: NA
CDR3nt: TGTGCCAGGAACGTGGGACAGTCCTATGAGCAGTACTTC
CDR3aa: CARNVGQSYEQYF

d_gene: TRBD2
v_gene: TRBV7-8
j_gene: TRBJ2-1
abundance: NA
CDR3nt: TGTACCAGCTGCTTAGTCGGGAGGGGAGAGCAGTTCTTC
CDR3aa: CTSCLVGRGEQFF

d_gene: NA
v_gene: TRBV10-1
j_gene: TRBJ2-1
abundance: many
CDR3nt: TGCGCCAGCAGTGACCTTCTAGCTAATGAGCAGTTCTTC
CDR3aa: CASSDLLANEQFF

d_gene: NA
v_gene: TRBV4-1
j_gene: TRBJ1-5
abundance: NA
CDR3nt: TGCGCCAGCAGTACCATGGAGGGGAGCAATCAGCCCCTGCATTTT
CDR3aa: CASSTMEGSNQPLHF

d_gene: NA
v_gene: TRBV6-5
j_gene: TRBJ2-1
abundance: NA
CDR3nt: TGTGCCAGCAATTACTCTGGCTCGGGACTGCGGAATGAGCAGTTCTTC
CDR3aa: CASNYSGSGLRNEQFF

d_gene: NA
v_gene: TRBV24-1
j_gene: TRBJ2-6
abundance: NA
CDR3nt: TGTGCCACCAGTGGCAGCTCTGGGGCCAACATCTTGACTTTC
CDR3aa: CATSGSSGANILTF

d_gene: NA
v_gene: TRBV4-1
j_gene: TRBJ1-2
abundance: NA
CDR3nt: TGCGCCAGCAGCCAATATAGGGAGAACTACGGCTACACCTTC
CDR3aa: CASSQYRENYGYTF

d_gene: NA
v_gene: TRBV6-1
j_gene: TRBJ1-5
abundance: NA
CDR3nt: TGTGCCAGCATTAGCGTCCTTGGCGGGGCCCAACATTTT
CDR3aa: CASISVLGGAQHF

d_gene: TRBD2
v_gene: TRBV11-3
j_gene: TRBJ2-1
abundance: NA
CDR3nt: TGTGCCAGCAGCCTGGGGGGGTTCCCTAGGTACAATGAGCAGTTCTTC
CDR3aa: CASSLGGFPRYNEQFF

d_gene: TRBD1
v_gene: TRBV4-1
j_gene: TRBJ2-7
abundance: NA
CDR3nt: TGCGCCAGTAGCCTCGGGGACAGGGGGACCTACGAGCAGTACTTC
CDR3aa: CASSLGDRGTYEQYF

d_gene: TRBD2
v_gene: TRBV29-1
j_gene: TRBJ2-1
abundance: NA
CDR3nt: TGCAGCGGGGGGGGGAGCGACTCTTACAATGAGCAGTTCTTC
CDR3aa: CSGGGSDSYNEQFF

d_gene: TRBD1
v_gene: TRBV4-3
j_gene: TRBJ1-6
abundance: NA
CDR3nt: TGCGTCAGCAGCTCCTGGGACAGGGGAAGGAATCCATCCCTCCACTTT
CDR3aa: CVSSSWDRGRNPSLHF

d_gene: NA
v_gene: TRBV11-2
j_gene: TRBJ1-5
abundance: NA
CDR3nt: TGTGTCAGCAGCTTAGTTGGGGTAACAGGGAGCAATCGGCCCCAGCATTTT
CDR3aa: CVSSLVGVTGSNRPQHF

d_gene: TRBD2
v_gene: TRBV25-1
j_gene: TRBJ2-1
abundance: NA
CDR3nt: TGTGCCAACAGTGAGACTAGCGCTTACAATGAGCACTTGTTC
CDR3aa: CANSETSAYNEHLF

d_gene: NA
v_gene: TRBV10-2
j_gene: TRBJ2-7
abundance: NA
CDR3nt: TGCGCCAGCAGTACATGGGGATACAAGCAGTACTTC
CDR3aa: CASSTWGYKQYF

d_gene: TRBD2
v_gene: TRBV28
j_gene: TRBJ2-2
abundance: many
CDR3nt: TGTGCCAGCACCCCGCTTGGGGTAGCGGGAGACATCGGGGAGCTGTTTTTT
CDR3aa: CASTPLGVAGDIGELFF

d_gene: NA
v_gene: TRBV29-1
j_gene: TRBJ2-5
abundance: NA
CDR3nt: TGCAGCGTCGAACAGACGTACCAAGAGACCCAGTACTTC
CDR3aa: CSVEQTYQETQYF

d_gene: TRBD2
v_gene: TRBV6-1
j_gene: TRBJ2-1
abundance: medium-sized
CDR3nt: TGTGCCAGCAGTAAAGCGGGGGATGAGCAGTTCTTC
CDR3aa: CASSKAGDEQFF

d_gene: NA
v_gene: TRBV11-3
j_gene: TRBJ2-1
abundance: NA
CDR3nt: TGTGCCAGCCGCTTGAATGCCAATGAGCGGTTCTTC
CDR3aa: CASRLNANERFF

d_gene: NA
v_gene: TRBV5-4
j_gene: TRBJ1-1
abundance: NA
CDR3nt: TGTGCCTGCAGCTTTCCCGGAGTGAACACTGAAGCTTTCTTT
CDR3aa: CACSFPGVNTEAFF

d_gene: TRBD1
v_gene: TRBV12-3/TRBV12-4
j_gene: TRBJ2-1
abundance: NA
CDR3nt: TGTGCCAGCAGTCCCAGGACAGGGCCGCCCTGTAATGAGCAGTTCTTC
CDR3aa: CASSPRTGPPCNEQFF

d_gene: TRBD2
v_gene: TRBV11-1
j_gene: TRBJ2-4
abundance: NA
CDR3nt: TGTGCTAGCAACTTTCTCGGGACTAGCGGGACCAAAGACATTCAGTACTTC
CDR3aa: CASNFLGTSGTKDIQYF

d_gene: NA
v_gene: TRBV4-2
j_gene: TRBJ2-3
abundance: NA
CDR3nt: TGTGCCAGCAGCCAAGAAGCAATGCCTAGGTCAGATACACAGTATTTT
CDR3aa: CASSQEAMPRSDTQYF